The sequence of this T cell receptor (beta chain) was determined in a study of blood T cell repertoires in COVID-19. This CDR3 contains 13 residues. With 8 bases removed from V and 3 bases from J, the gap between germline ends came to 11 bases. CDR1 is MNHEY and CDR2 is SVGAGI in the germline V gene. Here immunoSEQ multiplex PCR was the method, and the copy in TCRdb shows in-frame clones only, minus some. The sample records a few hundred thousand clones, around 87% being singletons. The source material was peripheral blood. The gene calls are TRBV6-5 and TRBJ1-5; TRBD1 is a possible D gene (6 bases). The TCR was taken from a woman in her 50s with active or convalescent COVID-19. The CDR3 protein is CASSRGNNQPQHF. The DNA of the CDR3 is TGTGCCAGCTCTAGGGGGAACAATCAGCCCCAGCATTTT.